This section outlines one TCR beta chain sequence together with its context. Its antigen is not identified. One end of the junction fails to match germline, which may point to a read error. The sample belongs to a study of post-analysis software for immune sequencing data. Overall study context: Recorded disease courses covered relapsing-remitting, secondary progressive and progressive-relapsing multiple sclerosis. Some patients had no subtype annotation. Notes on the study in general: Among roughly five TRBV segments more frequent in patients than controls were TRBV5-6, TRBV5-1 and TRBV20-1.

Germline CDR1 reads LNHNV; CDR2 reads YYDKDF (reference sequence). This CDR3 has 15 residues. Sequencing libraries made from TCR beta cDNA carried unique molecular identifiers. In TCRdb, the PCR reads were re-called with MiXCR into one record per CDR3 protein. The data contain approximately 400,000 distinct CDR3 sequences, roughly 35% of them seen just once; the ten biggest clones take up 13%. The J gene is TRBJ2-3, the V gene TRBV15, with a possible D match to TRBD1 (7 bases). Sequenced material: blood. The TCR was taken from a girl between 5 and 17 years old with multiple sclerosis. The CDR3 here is CVTSRGDPSTDTQYF. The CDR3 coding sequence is TGTGTCACCAGCAGGGGGGATCCTAGCACAGATACGCAGTATTTT. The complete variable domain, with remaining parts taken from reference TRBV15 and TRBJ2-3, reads DAMVIQNPRYQVTQFGKPVTLSCSQTLNHNVMYWYQQKSSQAPKLLFHYYDKDFNNEADTPDNFQSRRPNTSFCFLDIRSPGLGDTAMYLCVTSRGDPSTDTQYFGPGTRLTVL.